This T cell receptor (beta chain) was captured by sequencing in a study of tumor and adjacent non-tumor tissue in lung cancer. About the study: Stage I to III disease affected 10 men and 4 or 5 women aged roughly 31 to 85.

The CDR3 sequence is 14 residues long. Germline-derived CDR1 and CDR2 are SGHAT and FQNNGV. Study-wide points: Compared with tumor, normal lung showed significantly lower TCR diversity. Top 100 clones took a larger repertoire share in normal lung. Patients with more diverse tumor TCRs had worse survival.

TCRbeta libraries were built with three rounds of nested PCR, modified from ARM-PCR. TCRdb used MiXCR to reprocess the multiplex PCR reads, holding one entry per CDR3 protein. The sample yields about 75,000 distinct CDR3 sequences, about two thirds seen once. RNA was extracted from bulk tissue without any cell sorting. More than 3 cm separated this lung sample from the edge of the tumor. Comment on this clonotype: The antigen is not known. One end of the junction is discordant with germline, which a read error may explain.

Sequencing used distant non-tumor lung tissue. This chain connects TRBV11-2 to TRBJ2-7; TRBD1 or TRBD2 may be the D gene (6 bases each). The sequence was obtained from a woman aged 45-65 years with non-small cell lung cancer. CDR3 nucleotides: TGTGCCAGCAGCTTACTGACAGGAGGGTACGAGCAATACTTC. This translates into CASSLLTGGYEQYF.